This TCR beta chain was identified in a study of graft-versus-host responses after intestinal transplantation. V lost 3 bases, J lost 2 bases, and 0 bases stayed unmatched. CDR3 length: 13 amino acids. Germline loops: CDR1 KGHSH, CDR2 LQKENI. Using immunoSEQ multiplex PCR, the repertoire was profiled, and TCRdb retains in-frame clones only, with some absent. Among approximately 90,000 clones listed, roughly 80% were seen once. As concerns this clone: What it recognizes is unknown.

This receptor was taken from a human donor who received an intestinal transplant. The chain links TRBV18 to TRBJ2-5, with 7 bases matching TRBD1. The sample consisted of unstimulated CD4+ T cells sorted from spleen or lymph node cells, taken before intestinal transplant. The CDR3: CASSPGQQETQYF. CDR3 bases: TGTGCCAGCTCACCGGGACAGCAAGAGACCCAGTACTTC. The entire variable domain, with the rest obtained from reference TRBV18 and TRBJ2-5, is as follows: NAGVMQNPRHLVRRRGQEARLRCSPMKGHSHVYWYRQLPEEGLKFMVYLQKENIIDESGMPKERFSAEFPKEGPSILRIQQVVRGDSAAYFCASSPGQQETQYFGPGTRLLVL.